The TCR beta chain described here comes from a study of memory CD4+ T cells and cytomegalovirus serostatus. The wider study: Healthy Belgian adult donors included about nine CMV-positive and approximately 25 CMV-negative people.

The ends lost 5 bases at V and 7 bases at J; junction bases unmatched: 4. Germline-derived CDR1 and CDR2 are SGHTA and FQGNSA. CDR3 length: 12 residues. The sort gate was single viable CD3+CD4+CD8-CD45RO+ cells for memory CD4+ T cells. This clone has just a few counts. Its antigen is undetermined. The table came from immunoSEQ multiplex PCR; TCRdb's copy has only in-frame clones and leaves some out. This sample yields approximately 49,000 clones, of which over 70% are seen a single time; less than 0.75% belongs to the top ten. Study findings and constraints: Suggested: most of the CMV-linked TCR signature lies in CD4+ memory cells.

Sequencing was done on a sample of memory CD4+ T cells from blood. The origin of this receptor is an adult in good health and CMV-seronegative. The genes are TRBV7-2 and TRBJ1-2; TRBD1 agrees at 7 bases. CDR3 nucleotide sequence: TGTGCCAGCAGCCCCGACAGGGTTGGCTACACCTTC. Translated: CASSPDRVGYTF.